A single sample is the source of the 3 T cell receptor beta chains below, sequenced in a study of blood T cell repertoires in COVID-19. The method was immunoSEQ multiplex PCR; TCRdb's version includes in-frame clones alone and lacks a portion of them. The sample has tens of thousands of clones, 60% to 85% seen once. The specimen was peripheral blood. The receptors stem from a human donor in a cohort sampled during active COVID-19.

This rearrangement joins TRBV5-8 to TRBJ2-1, with TRBD2 identical over 10 bases. Germline lookup yields CDR1 SGHTS and CDR2 YDEGEE. Unmatched junction bases numbered 12, after V lost 7 bases and J lost 2 bases. The CDR3 is 17 residues long. CDR3 nucleotides: TGTGCCAGCCGAAATAGCGGGAGGTTCAGTCCCTACAATGAGCAGTTCTTC. The encoded protein is CASRNSGRFSPYNEQFF.

Here the CDR3 DNA reads TGTGCCAGCAGTTACAGCGTTGCCTACGAGCAGTACGTC. Translated, it gives CASSYSVAYEQYV. The V call is TRBV6-2 or TRBV6-3, the J call TRBJ2-7; D is unresolved. This CDR3 spans 13 amino acids. Trimming removed 2 bases from V and 2 bases from J, with 7 bases in between. Germline V gene data show CDR1 as MNHEY and CDR2 as SVGEGT.

The chain employs TRBV27 and TRBJ2-3, with D perhaps TRBD2 (7 bases). Trimming took 7 bases from V and 3 from J, leaving 20 bases between them. The CDR3 is 16 amino acids. The germline V gene has CDR1 MNHEY and CDR2 SMNVEV (reference sequence). The CDR3 nucleotides are TGTGCCAGCATTCTCAATGGGGGGGCTGTGACAGATACGCAGTATTTT. It yields the protein CASILNGGAVTDTQYF.